This TCR beta chain was sequenced for a study of blood T cell repertoires in COVID-19. Study summary: COVID-19 samples, acute and convalescent, were from the United States, Italy and Spain. Sample material is recorded as cDNA or gDNA derived from T cells, B-cell-depleted T cells, or PBMCs.

Original processing notes: Reference gene primer amplification gave estimated nucleated cell counts. Generated by immunoSEQ multiplex PCR, the TCRdb table keeps only in-frame clones and is missing some. V and J calls and clone size are those listed in that table; D and trimming were worked out from the DNA. This sample yields some 78,000 clones, of which 90% are seen a single time; 4.3% belongs to the top ten. V trimming: 4 bases; J trimming: 3 bases; junction bases outside the gene matches: 7. The V gene's germline CDR1 is SGHTA and CDR2 FQGNSA. The CDR3 spans 15 residues. Specimen: peripheral blood. This TCR came from a woman of 80 years or more with active or convalescent COVID-19. This chain connects TRBV7-2 to TRBJ2-3, with 7 bases aligning to TRBD1. The CDR3 protein is CASSSDRVPTDTQYF. The CDR3 region has the DNA TGTGCCAGCAGCTCCGACAGGGTTCCTACAGATACGCAGTATTTT.